A selection of T cell receptor beta chains follows, all from one sample in a study of OX40 agonist ivuxolimab in advanced cancers. TCRdb keeps only in-frame clones here, not all; method: immunoSEQ multiplex PCR. The sample consists of some 130,000 clones, under 95% of them appearing once. Here the sequenced sample was CD4+ or CD8+ T cells sorted from blood, taken in a trial of the OX40 agonist ivuxolimab. These TCRs come from an adult with an advanced solid tumor such as melanoma, head and neck, liver or kidney cancer. The CDR3 runs from the conserved cysteine through the conserved F or W. The D gene is left open where the match is weak. Size values are once, few and many counts, or a class for expanded clones, and some rows have none.

. 15 TRBJ1-2 TRBV5-1 . TGTGCCAGCAGCTTGTTGGGGATTCCTAACTATGGCTACACCTTC CASSLLGIPNYGYTF
TRBD2 15 TRBJ2-5 TRBV30 . TGTGCCTGGAGTCCGGGATTAGCGGGAGCAGAGACCCAGTACTTC CAWSPGLAGAETQYF
. 13 TRBJ2-5 TRBV9 . TGTGCCAGCAGCGTAGCTTCCCAAGAGACCCAGTACTTC CASSVASQETQYF
. 16 TRBJ1-1 TRBV9 few TGTGCCAGCAGCGTAGGTCCGGGAAGGAGTGACACTGAAGCTTTCTTT CASSVGPGRSDTEAFF
TRBD1 13 TRBJ1-2 TRBV9 . TGTGCCAGCAGCGTCGGACAGGGGGCTGGCTACACCTTC CASSVGQGAGYTF
TRBD1 15 TRBJ1-2 TRBV19 . TGTGCCAGTAGTATTGGACAGGGAACCTTCTATGGCTACACCTTC CASSIGQGTFYGYTF
. 15 TRBJ2-2 TRBV7-8 . TGTGCCAGCAGCTTCCGGGCCGCCGGCACCGGGGAGCTGTTTTTT CASSFRAAGTGELFF
. 16 TRBJ2-3 TRBV19 . TGTGCCAGTACCCTAGGCGCGGGCCGGGGCACAGATACGCAGTATTTT CASTLGAGRGTDTQYF
TRBD1 14 TRBJ2-7 TRBV2 . TGTGCCAGCATCCTCGAGGACAGGGCCTACGAGCAGTACTTC CASILEDRAYEQYF
. 14 TRBJ2-5 TRBV7-2 . TGTGCCAGCAGCTTAAATCCGGGGATCGGGACCCAGTACTTC CASSLNPGIGTQYF
. 14 TRBJ2-7 TRBV4-3 few TGCGCCAGCAGCCAAGAGTCCAGCCGGCGCGAGCAGTACTTC CASSQESSRREQYF
. 12 TRBJ2-7 TRBV6-5 . TGTGCCAGCAGTGGGAACCGGTGGGAGCAGTACTTC CASSGNRWEQYF
TRBD1 13 TRBJ2-2 TRBV10-3 once TGTGCCATCAGTGAAGGGGGCCCCGGGGAGCTGTTTTTT CAISEGGPGELFF
. 11 TRBJ1-1 TRBV5-4 . TGTGCCAGCAGCTTGAGCACTGAAGCTTTCTTT CASSLSTEAFF
. 16 TRBJ1-6 TRBV19 . TGTGCCAGTAGTATAGTCCCGGACAGACCTAATTCACCCCTCCACTTT CASSIVPDRPNSPLHF
. 15 TRBJ1-1 TRBV10-3 . TGTGCCATCAGTGCGGGCGGGGGGGGGCTGATGGAAGCTTTCTTT CAISAGGGGLMEAFF
. 12 TRBJ1-5 TRBV28 once TGTGCCAGCAGTTTCCCGGACCAGCCCCAGCATTTT CASSFPDQPQHF
TRBD2 17 TRBJ2-3 TRBV13 . TGTGCCAGCAGCCCACGCCTTAGCGGGAGAGGGACAGATACGCAGTATTTT CASSPRLSGRGTDTQYF